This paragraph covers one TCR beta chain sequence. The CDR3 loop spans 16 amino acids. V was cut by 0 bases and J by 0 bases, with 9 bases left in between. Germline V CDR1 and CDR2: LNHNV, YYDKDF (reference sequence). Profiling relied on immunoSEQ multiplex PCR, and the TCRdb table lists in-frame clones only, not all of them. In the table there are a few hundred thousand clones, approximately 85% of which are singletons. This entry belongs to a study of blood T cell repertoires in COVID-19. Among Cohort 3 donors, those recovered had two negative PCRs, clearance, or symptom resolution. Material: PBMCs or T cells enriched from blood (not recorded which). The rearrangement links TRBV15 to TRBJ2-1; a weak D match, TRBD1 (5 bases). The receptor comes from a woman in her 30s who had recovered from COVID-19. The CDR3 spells CATSRDSGYSYNEQFF. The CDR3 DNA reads TGTGCCACCAGCAGAGATTCAGGGTACTCCTACAATGAGCAGTTCTTC. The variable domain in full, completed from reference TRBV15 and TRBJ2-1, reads DAMVIQNPRYQVTQFGKPVTLSCSQTLNHNVMYWYQQKSSQAPKLLFHYYDKDFNNEADTPDNFQSRRPNTSFCFLDIRSPGLGDTAMYLCATSRDSGYSYNEQFFGPGTRLTVL.